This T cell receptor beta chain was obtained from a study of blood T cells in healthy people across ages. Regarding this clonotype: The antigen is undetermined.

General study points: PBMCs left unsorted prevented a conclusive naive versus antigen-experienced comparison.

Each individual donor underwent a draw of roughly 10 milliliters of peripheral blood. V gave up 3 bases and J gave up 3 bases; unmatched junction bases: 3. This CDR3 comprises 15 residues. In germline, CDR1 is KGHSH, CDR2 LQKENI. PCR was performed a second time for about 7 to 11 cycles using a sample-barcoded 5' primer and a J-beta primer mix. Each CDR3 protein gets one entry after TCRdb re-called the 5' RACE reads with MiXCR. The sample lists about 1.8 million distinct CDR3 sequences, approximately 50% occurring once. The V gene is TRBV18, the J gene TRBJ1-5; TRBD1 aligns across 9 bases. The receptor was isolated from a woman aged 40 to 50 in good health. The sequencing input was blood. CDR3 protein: CASSPGTGTNQPQHF. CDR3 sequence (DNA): TGTGCCAGCTCACCGGGGACAGGGACCAATCAGCCCCAGCATTTT.